This T cell receptor (beta chain) appears in the sequencing data of a study of monozygotic twins with cystic fibrosis. General study results and limits: In 13 of 16 pairs, V gene usage was closest to the co-twin's.

In the case of this clone: Its antigen remains unidentified.

The CDR3 sequence is 13 residues long. Trimming took 1 base from V and 1 from J, leaving 6 bases between them. CDR1 SGHTS and CDR2 YDEGEE come from the germline V gene. The protocol was immunoSEQ multiplex PCR, while the TCRdb copy is restricted to in-frame clones and leaves out a portion. The data show some 32,000 clones, roughly 90% seen once. The sequencing sample was made of blood. The chain employs TRBV5-8 and TRBJ2-7, with D uncertain. This TCR derives from a girl aged 2-10 years with cystic fibrosis. The CDR3 DNA follows: TGTGCCAGCAGCTTGCGGTCGTCCTACGAGCAGTACTTC. Encoded protein: CASSLRSSYEQYF.